What follows describes a single T cell receptor (beta chain). Its antigen is not known. This sample stems from a study of T cell responses to AZD1222 COVID-19 vaccine. Study-wide findings and caveats: Just a handful of AZD1222 recipients tested seropositive at baseline. Females outnumbered males among donors, who were mostly white British; clonal diversity was possibly underestimated.

The CDR3 totals 12 residues. Trimming removed 8 bases at V and 6 bases at J, with 16 bases between. The germline V gene has CDR1 GTSNPN and CDR2 SVGIG (reference sequence). Generated by immunoSEQ multiplex PCR, the TCRdb table keeps only in-frame clones and is missing some. The sample includes 150,000 to 200,000 clones, about 90% of them seen just once. The sequence was collected from an adult in good health. V gene TRBV30 combines with J gene TRBJ1-2; possibly TRBD1 for D (6 bases). Sequenced material: peripheral blood, taken on day 0 of AZD1222 vaccination. CDR3 DNA sequence: TGTGCCAGAAGAACAGGGAGAGATGGCTACACCTTC. This codes for CARRTGRDGYTF.